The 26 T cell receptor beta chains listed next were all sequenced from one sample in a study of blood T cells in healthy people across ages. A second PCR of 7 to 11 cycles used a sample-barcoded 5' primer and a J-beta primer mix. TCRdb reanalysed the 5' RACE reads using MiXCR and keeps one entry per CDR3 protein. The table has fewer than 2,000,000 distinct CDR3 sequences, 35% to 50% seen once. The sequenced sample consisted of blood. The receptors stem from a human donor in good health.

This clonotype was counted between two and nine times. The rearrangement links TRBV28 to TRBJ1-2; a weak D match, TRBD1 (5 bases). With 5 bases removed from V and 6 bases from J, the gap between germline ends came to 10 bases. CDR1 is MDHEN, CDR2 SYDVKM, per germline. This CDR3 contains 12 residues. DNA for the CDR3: TGTGCCAGCAGTCCTTGGGGGGATGGCTACACCTTC. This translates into CASSPWGDGYTF.

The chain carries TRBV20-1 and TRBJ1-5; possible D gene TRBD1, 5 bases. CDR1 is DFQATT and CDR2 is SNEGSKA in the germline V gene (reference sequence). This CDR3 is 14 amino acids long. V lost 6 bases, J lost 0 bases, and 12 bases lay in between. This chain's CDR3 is CSAAWGPSNQPQHF. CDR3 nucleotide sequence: TGCAGTGCCGCTTGGGGACCTAGCAATCAGCCCCAGCATTTT.

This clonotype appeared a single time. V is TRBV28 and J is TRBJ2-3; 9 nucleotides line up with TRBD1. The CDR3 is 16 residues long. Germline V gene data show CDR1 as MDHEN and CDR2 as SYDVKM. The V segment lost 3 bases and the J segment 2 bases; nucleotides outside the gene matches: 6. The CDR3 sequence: CASSFQTGGATDTQYF. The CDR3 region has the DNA TGTGCCAGCAGTTTCCAGACAGGGGGAGCCACAGATACGCAGTATTTT.

CDR3 residues: CATSRDASGNNTQYF. CDR3 bases: TGTGCCACCAGCAGAGATGCTAGCGGGAACAATACGCAGTATTTT. The chain uses TRBV15 and TRBJ2-3, with 9 bases lining up with TRBD2. The CDR3 is made up of 15 amino acids. The V and J ends lost 0 bases and 7 bases, in that order; junction bases with no gene match: 5. Germline V gives CDR1 LNHNV, CDR2 YYDKDF (reference sequence).

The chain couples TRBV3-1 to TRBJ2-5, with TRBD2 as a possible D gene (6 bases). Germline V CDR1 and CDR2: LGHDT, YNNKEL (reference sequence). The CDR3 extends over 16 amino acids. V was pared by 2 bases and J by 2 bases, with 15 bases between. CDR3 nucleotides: TGTGCCAGCAGCCAATTTGGAGGGGCAAGGCAAGAGACCCAGTACTTC. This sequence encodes CASSQFGGARQETQYF.

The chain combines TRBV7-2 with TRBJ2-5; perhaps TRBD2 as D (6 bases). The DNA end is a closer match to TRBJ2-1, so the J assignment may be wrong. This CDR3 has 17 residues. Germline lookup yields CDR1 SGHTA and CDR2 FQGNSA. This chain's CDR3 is CASSLVQTRGTGETQFF. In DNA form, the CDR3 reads TGTGCCAGCAGCTTAGTGCAAACGCGGGGTACAGGAGAGACCCAGTTCTTC.

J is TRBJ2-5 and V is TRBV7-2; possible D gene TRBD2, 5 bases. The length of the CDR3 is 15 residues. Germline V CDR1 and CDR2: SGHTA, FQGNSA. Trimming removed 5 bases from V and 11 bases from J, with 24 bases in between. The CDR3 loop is CASSPLGGRSYQQYF. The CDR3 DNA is TGTGCCAGCAGCCCACTAGGAGGCCGGTCCTACCAGCAGTACTTC.

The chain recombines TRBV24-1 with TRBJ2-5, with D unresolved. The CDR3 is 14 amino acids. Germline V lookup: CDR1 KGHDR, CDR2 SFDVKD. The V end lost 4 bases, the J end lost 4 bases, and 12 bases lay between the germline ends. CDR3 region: CATSDPYSRETQYF. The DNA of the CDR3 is TGTGCCACCAGTGACCCCTACAGTAGAGAGACCCAGTACTTC.

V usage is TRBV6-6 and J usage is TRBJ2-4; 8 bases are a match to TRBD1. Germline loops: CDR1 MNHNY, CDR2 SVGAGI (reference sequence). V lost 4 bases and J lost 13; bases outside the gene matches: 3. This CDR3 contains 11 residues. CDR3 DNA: TGTGCCAGCAGTTCAAGACAGGGGCAGTACTTC. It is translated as CASSSRQGQYF.

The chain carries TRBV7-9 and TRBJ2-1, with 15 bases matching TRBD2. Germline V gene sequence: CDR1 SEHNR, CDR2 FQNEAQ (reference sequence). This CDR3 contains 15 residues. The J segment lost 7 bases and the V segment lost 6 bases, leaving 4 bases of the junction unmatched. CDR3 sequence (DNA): TGTGCCAGCAGGTCCGGGACTAGCGGGAGGAATGAGCAGTTCTTC. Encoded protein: CASRSGTSGRNEQFF.

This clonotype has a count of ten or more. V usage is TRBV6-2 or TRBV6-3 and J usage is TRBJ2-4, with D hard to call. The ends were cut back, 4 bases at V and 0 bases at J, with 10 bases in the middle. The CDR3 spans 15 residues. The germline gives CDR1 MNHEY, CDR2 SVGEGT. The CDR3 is CASSFRGLAKNIQYF. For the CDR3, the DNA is TGTGCCAGCAGTTTCCGAGGTCTAGCCAAAAACATTCAGTACTTC.

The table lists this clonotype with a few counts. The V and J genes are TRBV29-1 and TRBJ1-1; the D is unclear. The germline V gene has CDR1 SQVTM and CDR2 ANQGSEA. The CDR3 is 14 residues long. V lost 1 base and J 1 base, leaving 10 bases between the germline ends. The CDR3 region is CSVEGRNWNTEAFF. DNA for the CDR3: TGCAGCGTTGAAGGCCGGAATTGGAACACTGAAGCTTTCTTT.

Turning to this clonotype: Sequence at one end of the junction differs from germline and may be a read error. The CDR3 DNA follows: TGCAGTGCTAGCGGGGGAACCCACCAAGAGGCCCAGTACTTC. Amino acid sequence: CSASGGTHQEAQYF. V is TRBV20-1 and J is TRBJ2-5; D perhaps matches TRBD2 (6 bases). The V gene's germline CDR1 is DFQATT and CDR2 SNEGSKA (reference sequence). This CDR3 is built from 14 residues.

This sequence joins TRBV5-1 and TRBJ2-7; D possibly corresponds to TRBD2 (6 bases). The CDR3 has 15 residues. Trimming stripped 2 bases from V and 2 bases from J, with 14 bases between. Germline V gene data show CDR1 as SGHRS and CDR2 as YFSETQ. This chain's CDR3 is CASSFVPGSTYEQYF. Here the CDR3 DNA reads TGCGCCAGCAGCTTTGTGCCCGGGAGTACCTACGAGCAGTACTTC.

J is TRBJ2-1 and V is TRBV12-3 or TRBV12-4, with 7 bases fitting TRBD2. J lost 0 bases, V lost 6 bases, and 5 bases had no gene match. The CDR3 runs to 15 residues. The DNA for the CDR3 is TGTGCCAGCAGGGACGGGGAGGGCTCCTACAATGAGCAGTTCTTC. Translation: CASRDGEGSYNEQFF.

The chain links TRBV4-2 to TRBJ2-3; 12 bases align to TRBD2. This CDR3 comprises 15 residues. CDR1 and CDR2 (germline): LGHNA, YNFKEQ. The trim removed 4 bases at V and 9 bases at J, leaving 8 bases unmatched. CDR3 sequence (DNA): TGTGCCAGCAGCCGAGAGACTAGCGGGGGAGGGACGCAGTATTTT. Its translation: CASSRETSGGGTQYF.

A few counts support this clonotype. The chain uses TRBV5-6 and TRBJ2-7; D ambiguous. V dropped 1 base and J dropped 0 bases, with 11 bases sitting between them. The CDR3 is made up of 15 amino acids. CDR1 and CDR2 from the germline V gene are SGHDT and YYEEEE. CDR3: CASSLIEAVSYEQYF. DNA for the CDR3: TGTGCCAGCAGCTTGATAGAGGCGGTCTCCTACGAGCAGTACTTC.

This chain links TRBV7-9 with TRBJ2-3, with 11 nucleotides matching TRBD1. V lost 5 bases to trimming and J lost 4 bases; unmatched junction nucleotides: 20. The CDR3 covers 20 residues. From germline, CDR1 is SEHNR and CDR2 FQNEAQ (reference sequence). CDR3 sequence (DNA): TGTGCCAGCAGCGCCCGGACAGGGGGCTTCACCTTAAGGGCCTCAGATACGCAGTATTTT. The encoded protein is CASSARTGGFTLRASDTQYF.

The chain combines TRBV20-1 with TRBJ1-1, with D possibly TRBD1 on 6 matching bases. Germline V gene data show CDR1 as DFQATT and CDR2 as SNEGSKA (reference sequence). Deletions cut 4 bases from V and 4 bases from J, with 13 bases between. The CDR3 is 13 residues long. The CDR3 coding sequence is TGCAGTGCTATCAGGGACACCCGCACTGAAGCTTTCTTT. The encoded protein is CSAIRDTRTEAFF.

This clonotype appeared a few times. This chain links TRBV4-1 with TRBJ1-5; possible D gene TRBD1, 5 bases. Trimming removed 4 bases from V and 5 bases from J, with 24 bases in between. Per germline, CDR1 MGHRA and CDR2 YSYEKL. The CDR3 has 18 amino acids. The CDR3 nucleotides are TGCGCCAGCAGCCTCACCCTGGAGGGGCAGGGATTTTATCAGCCCCAGCATTTT. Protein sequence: CASSLTLEGQGFYQPQHF.

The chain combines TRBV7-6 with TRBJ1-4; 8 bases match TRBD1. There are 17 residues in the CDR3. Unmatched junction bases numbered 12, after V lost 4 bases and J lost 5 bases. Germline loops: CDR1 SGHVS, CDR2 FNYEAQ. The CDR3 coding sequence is TGTGCCAGCAGCTCCCAGGCCCCACAGGGGGTGAATGAAAAACTGTTTTTT. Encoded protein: CASSSQAPQGVNEKLFF.

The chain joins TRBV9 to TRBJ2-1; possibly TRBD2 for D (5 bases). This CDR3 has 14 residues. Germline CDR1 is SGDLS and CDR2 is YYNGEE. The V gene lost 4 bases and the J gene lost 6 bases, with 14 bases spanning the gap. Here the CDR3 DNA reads TGTGCCAGCAGCCCACACCCCGAGGGCAATGAGCAGTTCTTC. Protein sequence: CASSPHPEGNEQFF. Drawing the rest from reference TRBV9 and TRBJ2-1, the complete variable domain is DSGVTQTPKHLITATGQRVTLRCSPRSGDLSVYWYQQSLDQGLQFLIQYYNGEERAKGNILERFSAQQFPDLHSELNLSSLELGDSALYFCASSPHPEGNEQFFGPGTRLTVL.

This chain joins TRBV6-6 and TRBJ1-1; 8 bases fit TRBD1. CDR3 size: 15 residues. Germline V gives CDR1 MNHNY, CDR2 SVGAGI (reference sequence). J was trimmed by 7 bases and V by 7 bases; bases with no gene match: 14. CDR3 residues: CASTLKGTGYFEAFF. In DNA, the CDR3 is TGTGCCAGCACCCTCAAGGGGACAGGCTACTTTGAAGCTTTCTTT.

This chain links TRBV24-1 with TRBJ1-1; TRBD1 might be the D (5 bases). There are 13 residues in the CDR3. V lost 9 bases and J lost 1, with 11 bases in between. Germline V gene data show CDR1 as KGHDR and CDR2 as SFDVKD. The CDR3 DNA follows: TGTGCCACCCGAGGGGTTCCGAACACTGAAGCTTTCTTT. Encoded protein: CATRGVPNTEAFF.

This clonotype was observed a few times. In nucleotides, the CDR3 is TGCAGTGCCCCAGCCCGGGACACCGCCCAAGAGACCCAGTACTTC. This sequence encodes CSAPARDTAQETQYF. The V gene is TRBV20-1, the J gene TRBJ2-5; TRBD1 is a possible D gene (6 bases). V dropped 6 bases and J dropped 1 base, with 18 bases sitting between them. Germline CDR1 and CDR2: DFQATT and SNEGSKA (reference sequence). The length of the CDR3 is 15 residues.

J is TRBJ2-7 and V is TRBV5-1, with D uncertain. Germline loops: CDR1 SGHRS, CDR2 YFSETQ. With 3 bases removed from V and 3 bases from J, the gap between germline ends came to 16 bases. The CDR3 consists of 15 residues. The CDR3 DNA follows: TGCGCCAGCAGCTATGATCAAGCGCCTTTCTACGAGCAGTACTTC. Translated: CASSYDQAPFYEQYF.